The 22 T cell receptor beta chains in this list originate from one sample, sequenced in a study of molecular identifiers for immune sequencing clone quantification. TCRdb reprocessed the PCR reads via MiXCR and lists one record per CDR3 protein. The table has over 55,000 distinct CDR3 sequences, roughly 17% seen once; the top ten hold approximately 1.6%. Sequencing was carried out using naive CD8+ T cells from blood, with Jurkat cell RNA spiked in. The subset here: FACS-sorted CD8+CD4-CCR7+CD45RA+ naive T cells. The receptors were sampled from a human donor in good health. Some libraries in this study had Jurkat cell RNA spiked in.

Ten or more counts support this clonotype. DNA for the CDR3: TGTGCCATCAGTCCAGCTCATAGTGGTGGAGATACGCAGTATTTT. Translating it yields CAISPAHSGGDTQYF. This rearrangement joins TRBV10-3 to TRBJ2-3; no firm D call. From germline, CDR1 is ENHRY and CDR2 SYGVKD. Trimming left V 5 bases short and J 5 bases short, with 17 bases between. The CDR3 is made up of 15 amino acids.

This clonotype has ten or more counts. The rearrangement links TRBV29-1 to TRBJ1-1; no firm D call. Germline loops: CDR1 SQVTM, CDR2 ANQGSEA. This CDR3 is built from 12 residues. Trimming took 7 bases from V and 1 from J, leaving 10 bases between them. This chain's CDR3 is CSARSTNTEAFF. CDR3 nucleotides: TGCAGCGCCCGGTCTACGAACACTGAAGCTTTCTTT. Variable domain in full (rest from reference TRBV29-1 and TRBJ1-1): SAVISQKPSRDICQRGTSLTIQCQVDSQVTMMFWYRQQPGQSLTLIATANQGSEATYESGFVIDKFPISRPNLTFSTLTVSNMSPEDSSIYLCSARSTNTEAFFGQGTRLTVV.

The gene calls are TRBV4-1 and TRBJ1-5; D possibly corresponds to TRBD1 (6 bases). V was shortened by 1 base and J by 4 bases, with 14 bases between the two germline ends. CDR1 and CDR2 from the germline V gene are MGHRA and YSYEKL. The CDR3 is 16 residues long. CDR3 coding DNA: TGCGCCAGCAGCCAAGGGACAGCGGTTAAAAATCAGCCCCAGCATTTT. Translation gives CASSQGTAVKNQPQHF.

This clonotype was counted many times. V usage is TRBV4-1 and J usage is TRBJ2-1, with D possibly being TRBD1 (8 bases). Trimming removed 4 bases from V and 7 bases from J, with 17 bases in between. The length of the CDR3 is 15 residues. Germline V gene data show CDR1 as MGHRA and CDR2 as YSYEKL. This chain's CDR3 is CASSRRTGRGNEQFF. The DNA of the CDR3 is TGCGCCAGCAGCCGAAGGACAGGGAGGGGGAATGAGCAGTTCTTC.

A word on this clonotype: A much bigger clone sits one base away, suggesting this may be a read error. The rearrangement links TRBV3-1 to TRBJ1-5, with D possibly TRBD1 on 6 matching bases. Germline V gene data show CDR1 as LGHDT and CDR2 as YNNKEL (reference sequence). This CDR3 contains 15 residues. The CDR3 coding sequence is TGTGCCGGCAGCCAAGGTAAACAGGGCGGACAGCCCCAGCATTTT. Its protein is CAGSQGKQGGQPQHF.

Ten or more counts support this clonotype. V usage is TRBV20-1 and J usage is TRBJ2-7; D ambiguous. Trimming took off 6 bases at V and 5 bases at J, with 11 bases between the two ends. This CDR3 region has 11 residues. Per germline, CDR1 DFQATT and CDR2 SNEGSKA (reference sequence). This CDR3 reads CSAVDTHEQYF. In DNA, the CDR3 is TGCAGTGCCGTCGATACCCACGAGCAGTACTTC.

Many counts were recorded for this clonotype. This chain's CDR3 is CAISDRASSTDTQYF. Here the CDR3 DNA reads TGTGCCATCAGTGACAGAGCCTCTAGCACAGATACGCAGTATTTT. The chain couples TRBV10-3 to TRBJ2-3; D unresolved. V lost 3 bases to trimming and J lost 0 bases, with 10 bases between them. CDR1 ENHRY and CDR2 SYGVKD come from the germline V gene. The CDR3 sequence is 15 residues long.

Only a few counts were recorded for this clonotype. The CDR3 sequence: CASRSGLAPYNEQFF. Here the CDR3 DNA reads TGTGCCAGCAGAAGCGGACTAGCGCCGTACAATGAGCAGTTCTTC. J is TRBJ2-1 and V is TRBV6-4, with 9 bases matching TRBD2. The CDR3 spans 15 residues. Looked up from germline, CDR1 is MRHNA and CDR2 is SNTAGT. The J segment lost 4 bases and the V segment lost 6 bases, leaving 7 bases of the junction unmatched.

This chain links TRBV14 with TRBJ1-2, with 8 bases fitting TRBD1. The CDR3 contains 15 residues. Germline V gene lookup returns CDR1 SGHDN and CDR2 FVKESK. With V trimmed by 4 bases and J by 4 bases, 8 bases remained unmatched. The CDR3 protein is CASSPEGQGSYGYTF. The CDR3, as DNA: TGTGCCAGCAGCCCCGAAGGACAGGGCAGCTATGGCTACACCTTC.

Turning to this clonotype: This may arise from a read error, as a much more abundant clone is one base away. The V gene is TRBV27, the J gene TRBJ2-2, with D unresolved. Germline V gene lookup returns CDR1 MNHEY and CDR2 SMNVEV (reference sequence). The ends were cut back, 4 bases at V and 4 bases at J, with 10 bases in the middle. CDR3 length equals 14 residues. The CDR3 DNA sequence: TGTGCCAGCAGTTCGTCCGGGCCCACCGGGGAGCTGTTTTTT. Amino acids: CASSSSGPTGELFF.

This chain links TRBV7-6 with TRBJ2-5; a possible D gene is TRBD2 (6 bases). Germline values: CDR1 SGHVS, CDR2 FNYEAQ. This CDR3 is 16 amino acids long. Trimming took off 1 base at V and 1 base at J, with 13 bases between the two ends. In nucleotides, the CDR3 is TGTGCCAGCAGCTTAGGGAGGCGGGGTAGCCAAGAGACCCAGTACTTC. Protein product: CASSLGRRGSQETQYF.

This clonotype has at least ten counts. This rearrangement joins TRBV30 to TRBJ1-5, with D perhaps TRBD1 (6 bases). Trimming removed 3 bases from V and 2 bases from J, with 11 bases in between. CDR3 length equals 14 residues. Germline V gives CDR1 GTSNPN, CDR2 SVGIG (reference sequence). For the CDR3, the DNA is TGTGCCTGGAGCGCAGGGGTTGGCAATCAGCCCCAGCATTTT. Its translation: CAWSAGVGNQPQHF.

This clonotype was counted ten times or more. The chain recombines TRBV11-2 with TRBJ2-1; D is perhaps TRBD2 (7 bases). V lost 4 bases and J 2 bases, leaving 15 bases between the germline ends. CDR3 length equals 16 residues. Germline V gives CDR1 SGHAT, CDR2 FQNNGV. The DNA for the CDR3 is TGTGCCAGCAGCTCGCACGGGGGGCTTCCCTACAATGAGCAGTTCTTC. Amino acids: CASSSHGGLPYNEQFF. The full variable domain, its missing parts supplied by reference TRBV11-2 and TRBJ2-1, is EAGVAQSPRYKIIEKRQSVAFWCNPISGHATLYWYQQILGQGPKLLIQFQNNGVVDDSQLPKDRFSAERLKGVDSTLKIQPAKLEDSAVYLCASSSHGGLPYNEQFFGPGTRLTVL.

The V call is TRBV6-6, the J call TRBJ2-7, with TRBD2 as a possible D gene (7 bases). In germline, CDR1 is MNHNY, CDR2 SVGAGI (reference sequence). The CDR3 has 13 amino acids. Trimming stripped 2 bases from V and 7 bases from J, with 12 bases between. In DNA, the CDR3 is TGTGCCAGCAGTTACGAAGGGGGGGGGGAGCAGTACTTC. Translation gives CASSYEGGGEQYF.

A remark on this clonotype: The conserved closing phenylalanine or tryptophan is absent in this CDR3, likely reflecting a read error. The gene calls are TRBV19 and TRBJ1-1; D is unresolved. CDR3 length: 14 amino acids. The germline V gene has CDR1 LNHDA and CDR2 SQIVND (reference sequence). V shed 5 bases and J shed 0 bases, with 10 bases lying between them. The CDR3 reads CASSLMSLNTEAFL. DNA for the CDR3: TGTGCCAGTAGTCTGATGTCTTTGAACACTGAAGCTTTCCTT.

A remark on this clonotype: With a much larger clone just one base away, this may be a read error. The chain recombines TRBV20-1 with TRBJ2-1, with TRBD2 identical over 7 bases. Germline loops: CDR1 DFQATT, CDR2 SNEGSKA (reference sequence). The CDR3 contains 16 residues. Trimming took 1 base from V and 5 from J; bases not matched to a gene: 11. CDR3 in DNA: TGCAGTGCTAGAGCAGGCGGCGGGAGTATCCACAATGAGCAGTTCTTC. Translated, it gives CSARAGGGSIHNEQFF.

This clonotype was detected many times. The V gene is TRBV5-1, the J gene TRBJ2-5; 7 bases align to TRBD1. The CDR3 spans 14 residues. Per germline, CDR1 SGHRS and CDR2 YFSETQ. The V gene end was trimmed by 3 bases and the J gene end by 2 bases; junction bases not matched to a gene: 4. CDR3 sequence reads: CASSSDRFQETQYF. The CDR3 nucleotides are TGCGCCAGCAGCTCGGACAGGTTTCAAGAGACCCAGTACTTC.

This clonotype was seen ten or more times. V gene TRBV27 combines with J gene TRBJ1-1; D gene ambiguous. The V gene lost 6 bases and the J gene lost 7 bases, with 18 bases spanning the gap. The CDR3 has 14 residues. Germline lookup yields CDR1 MNHEY and CDR2 SMNVEV (reference sequence). CDR3 in DNA: TGTGCCAGCAGGCTCGACGCGGCGGGCATTGAAGCTTTCTTT. Amino acid sequence: CASRLDAAGIEAFF.

This clonotype was observed at least ten times. The rearrangement joins TRBV10-3 to TRBJ1-2, with D possibly matching TRBD1 (5 bases). CDR1 and CDR2 (germline): ENHRY, SYGVKD. V shed 5 bases and J shed 4 bases, with 14 bases lying between them. The length of the CDR3 is 14 residues. CDR3 bases: TGTGCCATCAGTCCCACCGACAGAAGCTATGGCTACACCTTC. Translated: CAISPTDRSYGYTF.

A few counts support this clonotype. The CDR3 loop reads CASSLGRLQNQPQHF. As DNA, the CDR3 is TGTGCCAGTAGCCTCGGACGGCTGCAAAATCAGCCCCAGCATTTT. The chain employs TRBV19 and TRBJ1-5; D remains ambiguous. With 6 bases removed from V and 4 bases from J, the gap between germline ends came to 16 bases. CDR3 length equals 15 residues. From germline, CDR1 is LNHDA and CDR2 SQIVND (reference sequence).

About this clonotype: One base away lies a much larger clone, so this may be a sequencing read error. The rearrangement joins TRBV10-2 to TRBJ2-1, with D perhaps matching TRBD1 or TRBD2 (5 bases each). V gave up 6 bases and J gave up 5 bases, with 11 bases separating them. Per germline, CDR1 WSHSY and CDR2 SAAADI. The length of the CDR3 is 13 residues. CDR3 sequence reads: CASRAGAHNEQFF. DNA of the CDR3: TGCGCCAGCAGGGCCGGGGCCCACAATGAGCAGTTCTTC.

Many counts were recorded for this clonotype. The chain is built from TRBV19 and TRBJ1-1; weak D call: TRBD1 (6 bases). This CDR3 has 15 amino acids. CDR1 LNHDA and CDR2 SQIVND come from the germline V gene (reference sequence). With 0 bases removed from V and 0 bases from J, the gap between germline ends came to 8 bases. CDR3 DNA sequence: TGTGCCAGTAGTATAGAGGGACATATGAACACTGAAGCTTTCTTT. Translating it yields CASSIEGHMNTEAFF.